The 27 T cell receptor beta chains below come from one sample, sequenced in a study of blood T cell repertoires in COVID-19. Clones were read by immunoSEQ multiplex PCR, and TCRdb kept only the in-frame ones, dropping some. This sample has 90,000 or so clones, with approximately 88% found just once. Sequenced input: peripheral blood. Receptors originate from a man in his 60s with COVID-19, enrolled during active disease.

The chain carries TRBV29-1 and TRBJ2-6, with TRBD2 matching 10 bases. Per the germline V gene, CDR1 is SQVTM and CDR2 is ANQGSEA. This CDR3 is 19 amino acids long. Trimming cost V 0 bases and J 1 base; bases outside gene matches: 9. The DNA for the CDR3 is TGCAGCGTTGAAGATGGTCTAGCGGGAGTACTGTCTGGGGCCAACGTCCTGACTTTC. This encodes CSVEDGLAGVLSGANVLTF.

The CDR3 loop is CASSNFNSGNLKETQYF. The CDR3 bases are TGTGCCAGCAGCAACTTCAATAGCGGGAACCTCAAAGAGACCCAGTACTTC. The genes are TRBV7-7 and TRBJ2-5; 8 positions match TRBD2. This CDR3 is built from 17 residues. V lost 5 bases to trimming and J lost 3 bases; unmatched junction nucleotides: 14. Germline lookup yields CDR1 SSHAT and CDR2 FNYEAQ (reference sequence).

J is TRBJ1-2 and V is TRBV4-1, with D uncertain. The CDR3 is 14 residues long. The germline V gene encodes CDR1 MGHRA and CDR2 YSYEKL. Trimming removed 4 bases from V and 0 bases from J, with 9 bases in between. The DNA of the CDR3 is TGCGCCAGCAGCCCCCAGGTCTCTAACTATGGCTACACCTTC. Translated, it gives CASSPQVSNYGYTF.

This rearrangement joins TRBV4-2 to TRBJ1-4; D gene ambiguous. The CDR3 loop spans 15 amino acids. Germline V gene data show CDR1 as LGHNA and CDR2 as YNFKEQ. Deletions cut 0 bases from V and 2 bases from J, with 7 bases between. The CDR3 sequence is CASSQDGQTNEKLFF. The CDR3 DNA is TGTGCCAGCAGCCAAGATGGCCAGACTAATGAAAAACTGTTTTTT.

V is TRBV19 and J is TRBJ1-5; D call uncertain. Trimming removed 2 bases from V and 5 bases from J, with 10 bases in between. The CDR3 has 14 amino acids. Germline V gene data show CDR1 as LNHDA and CDR2 as SQIVND (reference sequence). The CDR3 sequence: CASSISGPDQPQHF. The CDR3 region has the DNA TGTGCCAGTAGTATATCAGGCCCGGATCAGCCCCAGCATTTT.

V usage is TRBV4-1 and J usage is TRBJ2-1, with 9 bases aligning to TRBD2. The V segment lost 1 base and the J segment 3 bases; nucleotides outside the gene matches: 4. This CDR3 has 16 amino acids. The germline V gene encodes CDR1 MGHRA and CDR2 YSYEKL. As DNA, the CDR3 is TGCGCCAGCAGCCAAGTGACTAGCGGTTTCTACAATGAGCAGTTCTTC. It encodes CASSQVTSGFYNEQFF.

In its sample, this clone was seen a few times. The chain joins TRBV6-5 to TRBJ2-2, with TRBD2 identical over 10 bases. The CDR3 covers 15 residues. Unmatched junction bases numbered 6, after V lost 8 bases and J lost 3 bases. Germline CDR1 is MNHEY and CDR2 is SVGAGI. The CDR3, as DNA: TGTGCCAGCCACCGACTAGCGGGCGACACCGGGGAGCTGTTTTTT. This gives the protein CASHRLAGDTGELFF.

This rearrangement joins TRBV27 to TRBJ2-3; 7 positions agree with TRBD2. Germline lookup yields CDR1 MNHEY and CDR2 SMNVEV (reference sequence). This CDR3 has 14 residues. Losses at the gene ends were 5 bases for V and 5 bases for J; bases not matched to a gene: 7. As DNA, the CDR3 is TGTGCCAGCAGTCCTTTGGCGGGAGTAGATACGCAGTATTTT. Amino acid sequence: CASSPLAGVDTQYF.

This clone showed up just a few times. V gene TRBV4-1 combines with J gene TRBJ1-1, with D possibly being TRBD1 (5 bases). The CDR3 runs 15 residues. V was cut by 3 bases and J by 4 bases, with 15 bases left in between. CDR1 and CDR2 (germline): MGHRA, YSYEKL. In DNA, the CDR3 is TGCGCCAGCAGCCACCTCGGGCAGGGAAGCACTGAAGCTTTCTTT. Translated: CASSHLGQGSTEAFF.

The chain joins TRBV5-1 to TRBJ1-3; the D is unclear. In germline, CDR1 is SGHRS, CDR2 YFSETQ. V gave up 1 base and J gave up 0 bases, with 5 bases separating them. The CDR3 has 14 residues. The CDR3, as DNA: TGCGCCAGCAGCTTGTTAGACTCTGGAAACACCATATATTTT. Amino acid sequence: CASSLLDSGNTIYF.

The chain uses TRBV5-5 and TRBJ2-1; D unresolved. V lost 6 bases to trimming and J lost 4 bases, with 11 bases between them. The CDR3 has 13 residues. Germline lookup yields CDR1 SGHKS and CDR2 YYEKEE (reference sequence). The DNA of the CDR3 is TGTGCCAGCACCCCCTCCCCTTACAATGAGCAGTTCTTC. Translation: CASTPSPYNEQFF.

The genes are TRBV2 and TRBJ1-1, with TRBD1 matching 10 bases. Trimming cost V 6 bases and J 2 bases; bases outside gene matches: 6. In germline, CDR1 is SNHLY, CDR2 FYNNEI. The CDR3 spans 15 residues. The DNA of the CDR3 is TGTGCCAGCAGGGGACAGGGGAGAGCTAACACTGAAGCTTTCTTT. Its translation: CASRGQGRANTEAFF.

In DNA form, the CDR3 reads TGTGCCAGTAAGGGGACAGGGGGCGGCTATGGCTACACCTTC. It specifies CASKGTGGGYGYTF. This chain links TRBV19 with TRBJ1-2, with 12 positions matching TRBD1. The junction had 4 bases not matched to a gene; V was cut back by 7 bases and J by 4 bases. Germline V gene sequence: CDR1 LNHDA, CDR2 SQIVND (reference sequence). The CDR3 consists of 14 residues. Complete variable domain (other parts from reference TRBV19 and TRBJ1-2): DGGITQSPKYLFRKEGQNVTLSCEQNLNHDAMYWYRQDPGQGLRLIYYSQIVNDFQKGDIAEGYSVSREKKESFPLTVTSAQKNPTAFYLCASKGTGGGYGYTFGSGTRLTVV.

V and J are TRBV12-3 or TRBV12-4 and TRBJ2-3; the match to TRBD2 covers 7 bases. The CDR3 covers 12 residues. J gave up 9 bases and V 6 bases, and 6 bases lay outside the gene matches. CDR3 sequence reads: CASSTPGGTQYF. The CDR3 bases are TGTGCCAGCAGCACTCCCGGGGGGACGCAGTATTTT.

V usage is TRBV5-4 and J usage is TRBJ1-1; TRBD1 is a possible D gene (5 bases). In germline, CDR1 is SGHNT, CDR2 YYREEE (reference sequence). The CDR3 totals 13 residues. V lost 7 bases to trimming and J lost 1 base, with 11 bases between them. The CDR3 region is CASAGPSNTEAFF. DNA for the CDR3: TGTGCCAGCGCGGGGCCCTCGAACACTGAAGCTTTCTTT.

This clone was observed a handful of times. The chain employs TRBV2 and TRBJ2-3; 8 bases align to TRBD1. CDR3 length equals 15 residues. J gave up 0 bases and V 11 bases, and 10 bases lay outside the gene matches. CDR1 and CDR2 from the germline V gene are SNHLY and FYNNEI. CDR3 sequence reads: CAQKRDRSSTDTQYF. For the CDR3, the DNA is TGTGCCCAAAAACGGGACAGGTCTAGCACAGATACGCAGTATTTT.

The rearrangement uses TRBV7-3 and TRBJ1-6; 8 positions agree with TRBD1. V was clipped by 6 bases and J by 9 bases; unmatched bases: 13. The CDR3 totals 16 residues. Germline lookup yields CDR1 SGHTA and CDR2 FQGTGA. The CDR3 DNA sequence: TGTGCCAGCAGTTCATCCGGACAGGGCGGTGGTTCACCCCTCCACTTT. Protein product: CASSSSGQGGGSPLHF.

The gene calls are TRBV7-2 and TRBJ2-5; 8 positions match TRBD1. CDR3 size: 14 residues. V was pared by 5 bases and J by 1 base, with 3 bases of the junction left unmatched. Germline V gene sequence: CDR1 SGHTA, CDR2 FQGNSA. The CDR3 protein is CASSGQGAQETQYF. As DNA, the CDR3 is TGTGCCAGCAGCGGCCAGGGGGCCCAAGAGACCCAGTACTTC.

The chain links TRBV4-3 to TRBJ1-2; D remains ambiguous. Trimming cost V 1 base and J 8 bases, with 17 bases left between them. The CDR3 length is 15 residues. CDR1 and CDR2 from the germline V gene are LGHNA and YSLEER. The CDR3 DNA reads as TGCGCCAGCAGCCAAGTTAATACGGGGTTTCAGGGCTACACCTTC. It specifies CASSQVNTGFQGYTF.

The chain has TRBV6-5 and TRBJ2-7; no definite D call. Germline V gene lookup returns CDR1 MNHEY and CDR2 SVGAGI. With 5 bases removed from V and 6 bases from J, the gap between germline ends came to 11 bases. The CDR3 is made up of 12 amino acids. The CDR3 nucleotides are TGTGCCAGCAGTAGGTCCGGCGGCGAGCAGTACTTC. Translating gives CASSRSGGEQYF.

The rearrangement uses TRBV24-1 and TRBJ1-2; 12 positions match TRBD1. CDR3 length equals 15 residues. Germline assignment: CDR1 KGHDR and CDR2 SFDVKD. Unmatched junction bases numbered 6, after V lost 4 bases and J lost 7 bases. As DNA, the CDR3 is TGTGCCACCAGTGACCCGGGACAGGGGGCTGCTGGCTACACCTTC. Protein: CATSDPGQGAAGYTF.

The rearrangement uses TRBV2 and TRBJ2-2, with 7 bases aligning to TRBD1. Germline lookup yields CDR1 SNHLY and CDR2 FYNNEI. Trimming took 1 base from V and 2 from J; bases not matched to a gene: 1. The CDR3 is made up of 15 amino acids. The CDR3 nucleotides are TGTGCCAGCAGTGAAGGGACAGGAAACACCGGGGAGCTGTTTTTT. Residues: CASSEGTGNTGELFF.

This chain links TRBV19 with TRBJ2-7; TRBD1 matches 7 bases. The germline CDR1 and CDR2 sequences are LNHDA and SQIVND (reference sequence). The CDR3 totals 14 residues. V was clipped by 5 bases and J by 7 bases; unmatched bases: 11. CDR3 loop: CASSSSDRLEEQYF. The CDR3 DNA sequence: TGTGCCAGTAGTTCCTCGGACAGGTTAGAGGAGCAGTACTTC.

This chain joins TRBV11-3 and TRBJ2-7; D may be TRBD2 (5 bases). Germline CDR1 is SGHNT and CDR2 is YENEEA. The CDR3 is made up of 14 amino acids. Trimming removed 2 bases from V and 5 bases from J, with 13 bases in between. The CDR3 reads CASSLLARSDEQYF. The CDR3 DNA is TGTGCCAGCAGCTTATTAGCGCGATCGGACGAGCAGTACTTC.

The rearrangement links TRBV5-1 to TRBJ1-2; weak D call: TRBD1 (6 bases). Per the germline V gene, CDR1 is SGHRS and CDR2 is YFSETQ. Deletions cut 5 bases from V and 7 bases from J, with 15 bases between. The CDR3 has 13 amino acids. CDR3 region: CASRFTQGTGYTF. CDR3 coding DNA: TGCGCCAGCAGATTCACACAGGGAACTGGCTACACCTTC.

The chain is built from TRBV18 and TRBJ1-4; weak D call: TRBD1 (6 bases). The CDR3 contains 16 residues. V dropped 6 bases and J dropped 5 bases, with 19 bases sitting between them. Germline assignment: CDR1 KGHSH and CDR2 LQKENI. The DNA for the CDR3 is TGTGCCAGCTCTCCCGTCCTGGGGGCTACGAATGAAAAACTGTTTTTT. It codes for CASSPVLGATNEKLFF.

V and J are TRBV11-2 and TRBJ2-5; D perhaps matches TRBD1 (6 bases). V was shortened by 1 base and J by 5 bases, with 14 bases between the two germline ends. Per the germline V gene, CDR1 is SGHAT and CDR2 is FQNNGV. The CDR3 loop spans 15 amino acids. The CDR3, as DNA: TGTGCCAGCAGCTTAGGTACAGGGAAGGAGGAGACCCAGTACTTC. Protein: CASSLGTGKEETQYF.